Described below is a single TCR beta chain sequence and its context. The CDR3 runs to 14 residues. V was trimmed by 3 bases and J by 0 bases, leaving 8 bases between them. The germline V gene encodes CDR1 KGHSH and CDR2 LQKENI. This sample stems from a study of STAT5B mutations in CD4+ large granular lymphocyte leukemia. The assay was immunoSEQ multiplex PCR, and TCRdb's table has in-frame clones only and misses some. The table has 30,000 to 40,000 clones, approximately 69% seen once. Sequenced input: CD4+ T cells from blood buffy coats. The TCR originated in a human donor in good health. J is TRBJ1-2 and V is TRBV18; the D is unclear. CDR3 sequence: CASSPLATNYGYTF. The DNA for the CDR3 is TGTGCCAGCTCACCCCTGGCCACTAACTATGGCTACACCTTC.